Below are 27 T cell receptor beta chains sequenced from a single sample in a study of blood T cells in healthy people across ages. Next came a second PCR, run for about 7 to 11 cycles, which used a sample-barcoded 5' primer along with a J-beta primer mix. TCRdb re-called the 5' RACE reads with MiXCR, one entry per CDR3 protein. Of roughly 1,800,000 distinct CDR3 sequences in the sample, less than 50% were seen once. The sequencing sample was made of blood. These receptors were collected from a woman aged 40 to 50 in good health.

The rearrangement joins TRBV27 to TRBJ2-5; 9 bases align to TRBD1. The V segment lost 2 bases and the J segment 7 bases; nucleotides outside the gene matches: 14. CDR1 and CDR2 (germline): MNHEY, SMNVEV (reference sequence). The CDR3 is made up of 17 amino acids. DNA of the CDR3: TGTGCCAGCAGTTTAAGGGACTTTGGACAGGGGATTCGGACCCAGTACTTC. It encodes CASSLRDFGQGIRTQYF.

The V gene is TRBV6-2 or TRBV6-3, the J gene TRBJ2-1; TRBD1 matches 9 bases. The germline V gene encodes CDR1 MNHEY and CDR2 SVGEGT. This CDR3 has 17 amino acids. V lost 2 bases, J lost 7 bases, and 12 bases stayed unmatched. CDR3 nucleotides: TGTGCCAGCAGTTACGATGTTGGGACAGGGTTGGGGAATGAGCAGTTCTTC. It is translated as CASSYDVGTGLGNEQFF.

Points on this clonotype: One end of the junction fails to match germline, which may point to a read error. The rearrangement joins TRBV27 to TRBJ2-1, with 8 positions matching TRBD1. The CDR3 contains 15 residues. In germline, CDR1 is MNHEY, CDR2 SMNVEV (reference sequence). CDR3: CAGSSGQVTYNEQFF. The DNA of the CDR3 is TGTGCCGGCAGTTCGGGACAGGTTACCTACAATGAGCAGTTCTTC.

The chain employs TRBV27 and TRBJ2-6; D not certain. Germline CDR1 reads MNHEY; CDR2 reads SMNVEV (reference sequence). The V and J ends lost 3 bases and 0 bases respectively, with 9 bases between them. The CDR3 consists of 16 residues. The DNA for the CDR3 is TGTGCCAGCAGTTTCGGTCTGGGCTCTGGGGCCAACGTCCTGACTTTC. Protein product: CASSFGLGSGANVLTF.

This clonotype came up a few times. This sequence joins TRBV6-6 and TRBJ2-5; D tentatively fits TRBD1 or TRBD2 (5 bases each). Germline V CDR1 and CDR2: MNHNY, SVGAGI (reference sequence). This CDR3 region has 16 residues. V was pared by 7 bases and J by 2 bases, with 20 bases between. The CDR3 loop reads CASTDPLREKQETQYF. The CDR3 DNA reads as TGTGCCAGCACCGACCCACTCAGGGAGAAACAAGAGACCCAGTACTTC.

The chain carries TRBV6-6 and TRBJ1-3, with a tentative D call TRBD1 (5 bases). The V gene lost 0 bases and the J gene lost 7 bases, with 19 bases spanning the gap. The CDR3 runs 17 residues. Germline values: CDR1 MNHNY, CDR2 SVGAGI (reference sequence). CDR3 sequence: CASSYSDGRGKRNTIYF. The CDR3 region has the DNA TGTGCCAGCAGTTACTCGGACGGGAGGGGTAAACGGAACACCATATATTTT.

This clonotype was seen a handful of times. The chain couples TRBV28 to TRBJ2-1; TRBD1 matches 8 bases. J was trimmed by 4 bases and V by 8 bases; bases with no gene match: 10. This CDR3 has 15 residues. Per germline, CDR1 MDHEN and CDR2 SYDVKM. DNA for the CDR3: TGTGCCAGCTGCACCACAGGGGGTTTATACAATGAGCAGTTCTTC. As protein: CASCTTGGLYNEQFF.

This clonotype was seen a handful of times. CDR3 sequence: CASKPYEVNEQFF. The CDR3 bases are TGTGCCAGCAAACCTTATGAGGTCAATGAGCAGTTCTTC. The V gene is TRBV6-5, the J gene TRBJ2-1, with D unclear. The CDR3 is made up of 13 amino acids. V was clipped by 7 bases and J by 6 bases, with 13 bases between them. Germline lookup yields CDR1 MNHEY and CDR2 SVGAGI.

This clonotype occurred a few times. This chain links TRBV7-2 with TRBJ1-5, with 8 bases aligning to TRBD1. After removal of 5 bases from V and 3 bases from J, the junction contained 6 bases not matched to a gene. Germline CDR1 and CDR2: SGHTA and FQGNSA. There are 15 residues in the CDR3. CDR3 nucleotides: TGTGCCAGCAGCGCGACAGGGGCGAACAATCAGCCCCAGCATTTT. Translating it yields CASSATGANNQPQHF.

The genes are TRBV7-8 and TRBJ2-5; D ambiguous. Trimming took off 1 base at V and 7 bases at J, with 7 bases between the two ends. The CDR3 is 12 amino acids. CDR1 and CDR2 from the germline V gene are SGHVS and FQNEAQ. The CDR3 region is CASSLESGTQYF. The CDR3 nucleotides are TGTGCCAGCAGCTTAGAGTCTGGGACCCAGTACTTC.

The chain recombines TRBV6-2 or TRBV6-3 with TRBJ2-7; D is undetermined. CDR1 is MNHEY, CDR2 SVGEGT, per germline. V was shortened by 10 bases and J by 2 bases, with 9 bases between the two germline ends. There are 11 residues in the CDR3. CDR3 nucleotides: TGTGCCACCGCCAAAACCTACGAGCAGTACTTC. This translates into CATAKTYEQYF.

This clonotype was recorded a few times. The J gene is TRBJ2-1, the V gene TRBV10-3; TRBD2 matches 11 bases. The ends lost 4 bases at V and 0 bases at J; junction bases unmatched: 14. Germline CDR1 ENHRY, CDR2 SYGVKD. The CDR3 is 20 amino acids. Here the CDR3 DNA reads TGTGCCATCAGTGTCTTGGCTAGCGGGGGGAAATTGAGCTCCTACAATGAGCAGTTCTTC. It codes for CAISVLASGGKLSSYNEQFF.

This chain uses TRBV7-9 with TRBJ2-3; D is perhaps TRBD1 or TRBD2 (5 bases each). V was clipped by 4 bases and J by 0 bases, with 17 bases between them. This CDR3 is 17 amino acids long. Germline V gene lookup returns CDR1 SEHNR and CDR2 FQNEAQ (reference sequence). Here the CDR3 reads CASSSLDGDVSTDTQYF. CDR3 nucleotide sequence: TGTGCCAGCAGCTCCCTTGACGGGGACGTTAGCACAGATACGCAGTATTTT.

In its sample, this clonotype was seen a few times. V is TRBV7-2 and J is TRBJ2-3; 7 positions agree with TRBD1. Looked up from germline, CDR1 is SGHTA and CDR2 is FQGNSA. Trimming at V came to 6 bases and at J to 3 bases, leaving 12 bases not matched to a gene. The CDR3 consists of 16 residues. CDR3: CASRPLRGLMTDTQYF. Written as DNA, the CDR3 is TGTGCCAGCAGGCCATTAAGGGGGCTAATGACAGATACGCAGTATTTT.

For this clonotype: One base away lies a much larger clone, so this may be a sequencing read error. The chain's CDR3 is CAISDRGETQCF. The CDR3 nucleotides are TGTGCCATCAGTGACAGGGGAGAGACCCAGTGCTTC. The chain is built from TRBV10-3 and TRBJ2-7; weak D call: TRBD1 (6 bases). CDR1 is ENHRY and CDR2 is SYGVKD in the germline V gene. The CDR3 runs to 12 residues.

The chain has TRBV18 and TRBJ2-1; TRBD1 matches at 7 bases. V dropped 6 bases and J dropped 4; count of bases not matched to a gene: 9. From germline, CDR1 is KGHSH and CDR2 LQKENI. The CDR3 consists of 15 residues. CDR3 amino acids: CASSQRGQVYNEQFF. The CDR3 DNA reads as TGTGCCAGCTCTCAACGCGGACAGGTTTACAATGAGCAGTTCTTC.

The chain links TRBV2 to TRBJ2-7; 8 bases line up with TRBD1. The DNA end is a closer match to TRBJ2-5, so the J assignment may be wrong. The germline gives CDR1 SNHLY, CDR2 FYNNEI. The CDR3 runs to 15 residues. This CDR3 is CANRHHGTGRETQYF. The CDR3 DNA is TGTGCCAACAGGCACCACGGGACAGGTAGAGAGACCCAGTACTTC.

This clonotype has more than one count but fewer than ten. The rearrangement links TRBV5-1 to TRBJ2-7, with a possible D match to TRBD1 (5 bases). V shed 3 bases and J shed 10 bases, with 20 bases lying between them. This CDR3 contains 14 residues. The germline V gene has CDR1 SGHRS and CDR2 YFSETQ. As DNA, the CDR3 is TGCGCCAGCAGCTCTGATACAGGCTTACAAGACCAGTACTTC. Its translation is CASSSDTGLQDQYF.

This clonotype was observed a handful of times. The chain combines TRBV5-6 with TRBJ2-5; unclear D gene. V lost 1 base to trimming and J lost 2 bases, with 12 bases between them. The CDR3 runs 15 residues. Per germline, CDR1 SGHDT and CDR2 YYEEEE. The CDR3 region is CASSLTAIGQETQYF. DNA for the CDR3: TGTGCCAGCAGCTTGACTGCAATAGGTCAAGAGACCCAGTACTTC. Combining the CDR3 with reference TRBV5-6 and TRBJ2-5 gives the whole variable domain DAGVTQSPTHLIKTRGQQVTLRCSPKSGHDTVSWYQQALGQGPQFIFQYYEEEERQRGNFPDRFSGHQFPNYSSELNVNALLLGDSALYLCASSLTAIGQETQYFGPGTRLLVL.

The chain joins TRBV20-1 to TRBJ2-7; possibly TRBD1 for D (5 bases). Germline CDR1 DFQATT, CDR2 SNEGSKA (reference sequence). The CDR3 sequence is 17 residues long. CDR3 coding DNA: TGCAACCCTCGAAGGTCACGGGTGGGGCCTGACTCCTACGAGCAGTACTTC. Translation: CNPRRSRVGPDSYEQYF.

The chain employs TRBV12-3 or TRBV12-4 and TRBJ2-5; D gene ambiguous. Between the trimmed V and J ends, which lost 4 bases and 12 bases, there was a span of 12 bases. The CDR3 is 11 residues long. The CDR3, as DNA: TGTGCCAGCAGTTCGACCGGGCCCGAGTACTTC. It is translated as CASSSTGPEYF.

This clonotype was counted only a few times. The chain couples TRBV27 to TRBJ1-2; 7 nucleotides line up with TRBD1. Germline trimming cut 4 bases from V and 8 bases from J; bases unmatched to any gene: 7. From germline, CDR1 is MNHEY and CDR2 SMNVEV (reference sequence). The CDR3 is 13 residues long. The CDR3 nucleotides are TGTGCCAGCAGTTACAGGGGAAAAGAAGGCTACACCTTC. Translation gives CASSYRGKEGYTF.

This clonotype was observed a few times. V and J are TRBV29-1 and TRBJ1-2; D is possibly TRBD1 (5 bases). CDR3 size: 12 residues. CDR1 and CDR2 (germline): SQVTM, ANQGSEA. The ends were cut back, 3 bases at V and 8 bases at J, with 13 bases in the middle. The CDR3 loop reads CSVEQGPNGYTF. Written as DNA, the CDR3 is TGCAGCGTTGAGCAGGGCCCCAACGGCTACACCTTC.

The J gene is TRBJ2-5, the V gene TRBV29-1; 7 positions match TRBD1. The CDR3 loop spans 10 amino acids. Looked up from germline, CDR1 is SQVTM and CDR2 is ANQGSEA. V lost 6 bases, J lost 11 bases, and 6 bases stayed unmatched. This CDR3 is CSVQGVRQYF. The CDR3 bases are TGCAGCGTGCAGGGGGTGCGACAGTACTTC.

With regard to this clonotype: The junction departs from the called germline gene at one end, perhaps through a read error. The V call is TRBV10-1, the J call TRBJ2-3; 7 bases agree with TRBD1. Germline CDR1 reads WNHNN; CDR2 reads SYGVQD (reference sequence). The CDR3 has 15 amino acids. CDR3 amino acids: CASSESQRGTDTRYF. In DNA form, the CDR3 reads TGCGCCAGCAGTGAGTCCCAGAGAGGGACAGATACGCGGTATTTT.

This clonotype was seen only once. V gene TRBV3-1 combines with J gene TRBJ2-7; maybe TRBD1 (5 bases). Looked up from germline, CDR1 is LGHDT and CDR2 is YNNKEL (reference sequence). This CDR3 has 15 residues. Trimming cost V 1 base and J 7 bases, with 17 bases left between them. CDR3 loop: CASSQATGYYNEQYF. CDR3 nucleotide sequence: TGTGCCAGCAGCCAAGCCACAGGCTACTACAATGAGCAGTACTTC.

This clonotype was counted a few times. This chain joins TRBV5-1 and TRBJ2-7, with D hard to call. Germline CDR1 SGHRS, CDR2 YFSETQ. There are 19 residues in the CDR3. V was clipped by 2 bases and J by 0 bases, with 24 bases between them. In nucleotides, the CDR3 is TGCGCCAGCAGCTTCAGCTCTAAGGCCGAAACGGCAAGCTCCTACGAGCAGTACTTC. Amino acid sequence: CASSFSSKAETASSYEQYF. Variable domain in full (rest from reference TRBV5-1 and TRBJ2-7): KAGVTQTPRYLIKTRGQQVTLSCSPISGHRSVSWYQQTPGQGLQFLFEYFSETQRNKGNFPGRFSGRQFSNSRSEMNVSTLELGDSALYLCASSFSSKAETASSYEQYFGPGTRLTVT.